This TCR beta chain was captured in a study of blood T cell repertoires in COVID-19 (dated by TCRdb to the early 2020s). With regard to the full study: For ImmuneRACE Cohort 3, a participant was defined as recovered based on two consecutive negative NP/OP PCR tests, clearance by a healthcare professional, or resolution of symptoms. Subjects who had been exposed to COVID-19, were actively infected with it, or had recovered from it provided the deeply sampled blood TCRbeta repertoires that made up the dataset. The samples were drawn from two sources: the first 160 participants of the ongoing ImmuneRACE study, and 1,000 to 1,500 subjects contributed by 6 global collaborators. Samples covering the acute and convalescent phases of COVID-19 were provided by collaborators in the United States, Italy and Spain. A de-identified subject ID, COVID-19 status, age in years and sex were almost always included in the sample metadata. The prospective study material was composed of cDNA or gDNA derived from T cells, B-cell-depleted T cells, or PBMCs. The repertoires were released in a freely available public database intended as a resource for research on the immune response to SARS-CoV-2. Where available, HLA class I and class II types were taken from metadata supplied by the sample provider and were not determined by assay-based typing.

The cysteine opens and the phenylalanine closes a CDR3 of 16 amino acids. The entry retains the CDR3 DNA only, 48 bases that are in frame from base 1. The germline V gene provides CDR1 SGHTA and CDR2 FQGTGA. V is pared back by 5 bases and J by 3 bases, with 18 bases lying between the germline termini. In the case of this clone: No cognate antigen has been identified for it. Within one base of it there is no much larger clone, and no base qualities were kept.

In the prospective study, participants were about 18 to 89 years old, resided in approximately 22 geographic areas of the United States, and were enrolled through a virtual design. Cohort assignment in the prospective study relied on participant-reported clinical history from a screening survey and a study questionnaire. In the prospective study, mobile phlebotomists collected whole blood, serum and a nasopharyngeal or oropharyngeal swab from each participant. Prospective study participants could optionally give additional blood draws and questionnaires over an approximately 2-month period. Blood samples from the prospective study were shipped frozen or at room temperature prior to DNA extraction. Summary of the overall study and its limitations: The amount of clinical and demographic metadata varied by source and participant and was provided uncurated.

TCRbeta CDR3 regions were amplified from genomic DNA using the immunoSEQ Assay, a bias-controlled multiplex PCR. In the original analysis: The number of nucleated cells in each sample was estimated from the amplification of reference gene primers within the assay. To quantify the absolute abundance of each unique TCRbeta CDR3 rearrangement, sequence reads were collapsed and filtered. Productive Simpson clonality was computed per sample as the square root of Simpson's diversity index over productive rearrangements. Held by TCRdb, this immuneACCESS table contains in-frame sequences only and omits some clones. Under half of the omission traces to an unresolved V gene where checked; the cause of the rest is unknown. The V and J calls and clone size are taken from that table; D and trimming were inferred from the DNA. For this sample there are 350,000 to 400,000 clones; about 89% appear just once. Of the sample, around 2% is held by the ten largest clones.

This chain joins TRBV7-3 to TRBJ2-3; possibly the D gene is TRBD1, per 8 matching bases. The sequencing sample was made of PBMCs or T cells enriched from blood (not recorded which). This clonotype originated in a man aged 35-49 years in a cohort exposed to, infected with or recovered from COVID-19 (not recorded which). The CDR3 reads CASSLRTGRGTDTQYF. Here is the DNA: TGTGCCAGCAGCCTAAGGACAGGGCGGGGGACAGATACGCAGTATTTT.